One and the same sample provided the 10 T cell receptor beta chains below, sequenced in a study of CD8 T cells in ankylosing spondylitis. TCRdb recomputed calls from the 5' RACE reads with MiXCR, one row per CDR3 protein. The table includes 100,000 to 150,000 distinct CDR3 sequences, about an eighth detected once. Sample: blood, either unsorted or a sorted T cell fraction (not recorded which). These receptors all stem from a female donor with ankylosing spondylitis or in good health (not recorded which).

CDR3 sequence reads: CSARALQALGGYEQYF. The DNA for the CDR3 is TGCAGTGCTAGAGCCCTACAAGCCCTAGGGGGCTACGAGCAGTACTTC. The chain links TRBV20-1 to TRBJ2-7, with a weak D call TRBD1 (6 bases). Between the trimmed V and J ends, which lost 1 base and 3 bases, there was a span of 19 bases. CDR1 and CDR2 from the germline V gene are DFQATT and SNEGSKA (reference sequence). This CDR3 has 16 residues.

This clonotype was observed a handful of times. The chain carries TRBV12-3 or TRBV12-4 and TRBJ1-2, with a possible D match to TRBD1 (6 bases). Trimming shortened V by 3 bases and J by 6 bases, and 11 bases separated the two germline ends. This CDR3 region has 13 residues. The CDR3 coding sequence is TGTGCCAGCAGTTTCGGGGGGCTGAATGGCTACACCTTC. Amino acids: CASSFGGLNGYTF.

This clonotype appeared a few times. The chain links TRBV5-4 to TRBJ2-3; 7 positions match TRBD2. The CDR3 is 15 residues long. Germline CDR1 is SGHNT and CDR2 is YYREEE (reference sequence). The junction had 9 bases not matched to a gene; V was cut back by 2 bases and J by 6 bases. CDR3 loop: CASSLGAGRSDTQYF. The CDR3 DNA reads as TGTGCCAGCAGCTTAGGAGCGGGGCGGTCTGATACGCAGTATTTT.

The V and J genes are TRBV9 and TRBJ1-3; unclear D gene. The germline V gene has CDR1 SGDLS and CDR2 YYNGEE. V was shortened by 0 bases and J by 4 bases, with 5 bases between the two germline ends. This CDR3 spans 13 amino acids. Written as DNA, the CDR3 is TGTGCCAGCAGCGTAGACGGCGGAAACACCATATATTTT. Translated, it gives CASSVDGGNTIYF.

CDR3 region: CSARTGTGSGNTIYF. As DNA, the CDR3 is TGCAGTGCCCGGACCGGAACAGGCTCTGGAAACACCATATATTTT. V is TRBV20-1 and J is TRBJ1-3, with a weak D call TRBD1 (5 bases). Germline lookup yields CDR1 DFQATT and CDR2 SNEGSKA (reference sequence). The CDR3 spans 15 residues. The germline V and J ends were trimmed by 6 bases and 0 bases, with 15 bases remaining between them.

DNA of the CDR3: TGCAGTGCTAGTGTAGCGGGGTTAAACACCGGGGAGCTGTTTTTT. Encoded protein: CSASVAGLNTGELFF. This chain uses TRBV20-1 with TRBJ2-2; 8 bases align to TRBD2. The CDR3 consists of 15 residues. V gave up 3 bases and J gave up 2 bases; unmatched junction bases: 5. Looked up from germline, CDR1 is DFQATT and CDR2 is SNEGSKA (reference sequence).

J is TRBJ2-2 and V is TRBV10-3; D may be TRBD1 or TRBD2 (5 bases each). V lost 7 bases to trimming and J lost 1 base, with 10 bases between them. The CDR3 covers 14 residues. The germline V gene has CDR1 ENHRY and CDR2 SYGVKD. CDR3 in amino acids: CAITPGGNTGELFF. CDR3 nucleotides: TGTGCCATCACGCCTGGGGGGAACACCGGGGAGCTGTTTTTT.

This clonotype came up many times. The V call is TRBV7-8, the J call TRBJ1-1; no definite D call. Germline lookup yields CDR1 SGHVS and CDR2 FQNEAQ. The CDR3 runs 11 residues. Trimming removed 1 base from V and 10 bases from J, with 7 bases in between. Written as DNA, the CDR3 is TGTGCCAGCAGCTTAGATGGTTTAGCTTTCTTT. Its translation: CASSLDGLAFF.

This chain links TRBV6-1 with TRBJ2-2; D is possibly TRBD1 (6 bases). The CDR3 runs to 15 residues. Trimming took off 5 bases at V and 4 bases at J, with 14 bases between the two ends. Germline V gene lookup returns CDR1 MNHNS and CDR2 SASEGT. The CDR3 nucleotides read TGTGCCAGCAGTAGACAGGACCGGGGCACCGGGGAGCTGTTTTTT. Protein: CASSRQDRGTGELFF.

This clonotype has ten or more counts. The V and J genes are TRBV20-1 and TRBJ2-2; 13 bases align to TRBD2. The CDR3 extends over 15 amino acids. Germline CDR1 reads DFQATT; CDR2 reads SNEGSKA (reference sequence). Germline trimming cut 6 bases from V and 4 bases from J; bases unmatched to any gene: 5. The CDR3 spells CSAPWTSGSTGELFF. CDR3 sequence (DNA): TGCAGTGCCCCATGGACTAGCGGGAGCACCGGGGAGCTGTTTTTT.